What follows are 27 T cell receptor beta chains derived from one specimen sequenced in a study of radiotherapy plus CTLA-4 blockade in lung cancer (dated by TCRdb to the late 2010s). The protocol used for the library was the immunoSEQ multiplex PCR assay. TCRdb obtained this table from immuneACCESS and retained in-frame rearrangements with V and J assigned. These tables miss some clones; where compared with another copy, unresolved V genes account for less than half of the shortfall, and the remainder is unexplained. Across this sample there are about 97,000 clones, with about 70% seen only once. The ten biggest clones cover approximately 3% of the sample. The sample consisted of peripheral blood, taken from a patient treated with radiotherapy plus ipilimumab. These receptors were collected from a human donor with non-small cell lung cancer who had a partial response to radiotherapy plus ipilimumab. Some clones in this sample may be carry-over from other donors' samples.

The chain is built from TRBV28 and TRBJ2-7, with 7 bases aligning to TRBD1. Trimming at V came to 5 bases and at J to 0 bases, leaving 7 bases not matched to a gene. Germline V CDR1 and CDR2: MDHEN, SYDVKM. CDR3 length: 15 residues. CDR3 DNA: TGTGCCAGCAGTCCTCAGGGACAGCCCTCCTACGAGCAGTACTTC. It specifies CASSPQGQPSYEQYF.

The chain carries TRBV19 and TRBJ2-7; maybe TRBD2 (6 bases). Looked up from germline, CDR1 is LNHDA and CDR2 is SQIVND (reference sequence). Deletions cut 6 bases from V and 4 bases from J, with 16 bases between. This CDR3 is 14 amino acids long. As DNA, the CDR3 is TGTGCCAGTAGCTCGGGACTTCCACCTTACGAGCAGTACTTC. Translation: CASSSGLPPYEQYF. The variable domain in full, completed from reference TRBV19 and TRBJ2-7, reads DGGITQSPKYLFRKEGQNVTLSCEQNLNHDAMYWYRQDPGQGLRLIYYSQIVNDFQKGDIAEGYSVSREKKESFPLTVTSAQKNPTAFYLCASSSGLPPYEQYFGPGTRLTVT.

The V call is TRBV5-1, the J call TRBJ2-1, with D possibly matching TRBD1 (7 bases). CDR1 is SGHRS, CDR2 YFSETQ, per germline. V gave up 3 bases and J gave up 8 bases, with 12 bases separating them. The CDR3 has 13 amino acids. CDR3 DNA sequence: TGCGCCAGCAGCTGGACAGGAGGGTATGAGCAGTTCTTC. The encoded protein is CASSWTGGYEQFF.

The V call is TRBV10-1, the J call TRBJ2-1, with a possible D match to TRBD2 (7 bases). V lost 2 bases to trimming and J lost 3 bases, with 8 bases between them. This CDR3 spans 14 amino acids. Germline-derived CDR1 and CDR2 are WNHNN and SYGVQD (reference sequence). CDR3 residues: CASSERGGYNEQFF. CDR3 sequence (DNA): TGCGCCAGCAGTGAGAGGGGGGGCTACAATGAGCAGTTCTTC.

The genes are TRBV18 and TRBJ2-1; D is ambiguous. V was clipped by 1 base and J by 10 bases, with 8 bases between them. The CDR3 runs 12 residues. Per the germline V gene, CDR1 is KGHSH and CDR2 is LQKENI. As DNA, the CDR3 is TGTGCCAGCTCACCACAGAGAACCGAGCAGTTCTTC. Residues: CASSPQRTEQFF.

V usage is TRBV5-1 and J usage is TRBJ2-1; D might be TRBD1 (6 bases). This CDR3 contains 14 residues. Trimming took 5 bases from V and 5 from J, leaving 14 bases between them. Germline V CDR1 and CDR2: SGHRS, YFSETQ. The CDR3 bases are TGCGCCAGCAGTAGATTAGCAGGGGACAATGAGCAGTTCTTC. It translates to CASSRLAGDNEQFF.

The CDR3 here is CAGSRANYNEQFF. The CDR3, as DNA: TGTGCCGGTTCGAGGGCCAACTACAATGAGCAGTTCTTC. V is TRBV28 and J is TRBJ2-1, with D maybe TRBD2 (5 bases). Looked up from germline, CDR1 is MDHEN and CDR2 is SYDVKM. The CDR3 extends over 13 amino acids. V lost 11 bases to trimming and J lost 3 bases, with 14 bases between them.

The V and J genes are TRBV5-4 and TRBJ2-7, with D perhaps TRBD1 (5 bases). Trimming took 0 bases from V and 5 from J, leaving 9 bases between them. Germline CDR1 SGHNT, CDR2 YYREEE (reference sequence). CDR3 length: 13 residues. The CDR3 is CASSLGQPNEQYF. The DNA of the CDR3 is TGTGCCAGCAGCTTGGGACAGCCTAACGAGCAGTACTTC.

The chain couples TRBV5-1 to TRBJ1-5; TRBD1 matches 8 bases. Trimming removed 4 bases from V and 7 bases from J; junction bases left unmatched: 7. The germline V gene has CDR1 SGHRS and CDR2 YFSETQ. The length of the CDR3 is 14 residues. The CDR3 DNA reads TGCGCCAGCAGCCCGGACAGGGCTGCGCAGCCCCAGCATTTT. Residues: CASSPDRAAQPQHF.

V gene TRBV18 combines with J gene TRBJ2-5, with 7 bases matching TRBD1. The CDR3 extends over 14 amino acids. V was pared by 3 bases and J by 2 bases, with 3 bases of the junction left unmatched. Germline CDR1 is KGHSH and CDR2 is LQKENI. The CDR3 sequence: CASSPQTGQETQYF. As DNA, the CDR3 is TGTGCCAGCTCACCTCAGACAGGGCAAGAGACCCAGTACTTC.

This clone was picked up a small number of times. A junction boundary mismatches the germline segment, possibly from a read error. The chain links TRBV19 to TRBJ1-1; a weak D match, TRBD1 (6 bases). The germline V gene has CDR1 LNHDA and CDR2 SQIVND (reference sequence). The CDR3 contains 14 residues. This chain's CDR3 is CASRWQGRNTEAFF. CDR3 DNA: TGTGCCAGTAGGTGGCAGGGGAGAAACACAGAAGCTTTCTTT.

In its sample, this clone was seen a few times. V is TRBV2 and J is TRBJ1-2; no definite D call. This CDR3 contains 14 residues. Germline V gene data show CDR1 as SNHLY and CDR2 as FYNNEI. Trimming stripped 5 bases from V and 2 bases from J, with 12 bases between. The CDR3 DNA follows: TGTGCCAGCAGTTTGGTAAGAGGGAACTATGGCTACACCTTC. This encodes CASSLVRGNYGYTF.

This clone appeared a single time. The rearrangement joins TRBV2 to TRBJ2-5, with a weak D call TRBD2 (6 bases). The CDR3 has 13 residues. Trimming left V 8 bases short and J 5 bases short, with 15 bases between. Per germline, CDR1 SNHLY and CDR2 FYNNEI. DNA for the CDR3: TGTGCCAGCCTACCTCCTAGCGTCGAGACCCAGTACTTC. It yields the protein CASLPPSVETQYF.

V is TRBV11-2 and J is TRBJ2-3; 9 bases match TRBD2. The CDR3 sequence is 15 residues long. The germline V gene encodes CDR1 SGHAT and CDR2 FQNNGV. Unmatched junction bases numbered 5, after V lost 1 base and J lost 6 bases. CDR3 nucleotide sequence: TGTGCCAGCAGCTTAGGCGGGGGGGTGATGGATACGCAGTATTTT. Protein: CASSLGGGVMDTQYF.

V gene TRBV28 combines with J gene TRBJ1-2, with TRBD1 matching over 7 bases. J gave up 7 bases and V 2 bases, and 4 bases lay outside the gene matches. The CDR3 length is 13 residues. Germline assignment: CDR1 MDHEN and CDR2 SYDVKM. The CDR3 sequence is CASSLTGAGGYTF. The CDR3 bases are TGTGCCAGCAGTTTAACAGGGGCGGGTGGCTACACCTTC.

J is TRBJ2-5 and V is TRBV19; D uncertain. The V gene's germline CDR1 is LNHDA and CDR2 SQIVND (reference sequence). The CDR3 has 14 residues. Trimming left V 1 base short and J 4 bases short, with 10 bases between. The CDR3 nucleotides read TGTGCCAGTAGTATAGGGCATGATGTAGAGACCCAGTACTTC. It specifies CASSIGHDVETQYF.

The CDR3 DNA reads TGTGCCAGCTCACCTGGGACTGCGAACACCGGGGAGCTGTTTTTT. Translating gives CASSPGTANTGELFF. The chain is built from TRBV18 and TRBJ2-2, with TRBD2 as a possible D gene (6 bases). V dropped 3 bases and J dropped 0 bases, with 8 bases sitting between them. Germline V gene sequence: CDR1 KGHSH, CDR2 LQKENI. CDR3 length: 15 amino acids.

This clone has only a few counts. The genes are TRBV11-2 and TRBJ2-5, with D possibly being TRBD2 (6 bases). Germline-derived CDR1 and CDR2 are SGHAT and FQNNGV. Trimming took off 5 bases at V and 7 bases at J, with 14 bases between the two ends. CDR3 length equals 13 residues. CDR3 sequence (DNA): TGTGCCAGCAGCCGGGACTCCTGGGGGACCCAGTACTTC. It specifies CASSRDSWGTQYF.

The chain employs TRBV10-2 and TRBJ2-1; 10 bases are a match to TRBD2. The trim removed 6 bases at V and 6 bases at J, leaving 5 bases unmatched. The length of the CDR3 is 14 residues. Per the germline V gene, CDR1 is WSHSY and CDR2 is SAAADI. CDR3 sequence: CASRPSGSSNEQFF. CDR3 DNA sequence: TGCGCCAGCAGGCCTAGCGGGAGTAGCAATGAGCAGTTCTTC.

CDR3 amino acids: CASSDQGLDTEAFF. CDR3 DNA: TGCGCCAGCAGTGACCAGGGGTTGGACACTGAAGCTTTCTTT. The gene calls are TRBV10-2 and TRBJ1-1, with a possible D match to TRBD1 (6 bases). CDR3 length: 14 residues. The ends were cut back, 3 bases at V and 3 bases at J, with 11 bases in the middle. From germline, CDR1 is WSHSY and CDR2 SAAADI.

This clone was counted between two and nine times. Other DNA sequences within the sample encode an identical CDR3. This chain uses TRBV5-1 with TRBJ2-3; D gene unclear. Germline loops: CDR1 SGHRS, CDR2 YFSETQ. The CDR3 consists of 13 residues. Trimming took 0 bases from V and 3 from J, leaving 5 bases between them. CDR3 nucleotides: TGCGCCAGCAGCTTGGGTAGAACAGATACGCAGTATTTT. Its protein product is CASSLGRTDTQYF.

A few counts support this clone. This rearrangement joins TRBV4-3 to TRBJ2-7; D is ambiguous. Trimming left V 2 bases short and J 2 bases short, with 10 bases between. CDR1 and CDR2 from the germline V gene are LGHNA and YSLEER. The CDR3 length is 14 residues. CDR3 DNA: TGCGCCAGCAGCCAAACACAATTCCCCTACGAGCAGTACTTC. It is translated as CASSQTQFPYEQYF.

The chain links TRBV7-2 to TRBJ2-7, with D unclear. Trimming removed 1 base from V and 9 bases from J, with 10 bases in between. This CDR3 has 12 residues. Looked up from germline, CDR1 is SGHTA and CDR2 is FQGNSA. CDR3 sequence reads: CASSLVAPRQYF. DNA for the CDR3: TGTGCCAGCAGCTTAGTCGCCCCGAGGCAGTACTTC.

The genes are TRBV4-1 and TRBJ2-5, with D possibly being TRBD1 (6 bases). The CDR3 is 14 residues long. The V and J ends lost 0 bases and 5 bases respectively, with 10 bases between them. The V gene's germline CDR1 is MGHRA and CDR2 YSYEKL. The DNA for the CDR3 is TGCGCCAGCAGCCAAGACAGGGGTGGGGAGACCCAGTACTTC. As protein: CASSQDRGGETQYF.

The chain couples TRBV6-1 to TRBJ2-1; D gene uncertain. The CDR3 runs to 11 residues. Germline values: CDR1 MNHNS, CDR2 SASEGT. Trimming stripped 2 bases from V and 12 bases from J, with 8 bases between. In DNA form, the CDR3 reads TGTGCCAGCAGTGAACTCGCGGCGCAGTTCTTC. Amino acid sequence: CASSELAAQFF.

The chain is built from TRBV6-4 and TRBJ2-1; 11 bases agree with TRBD2. V dropped 2 bases and J dropped 1; count of bases not matched to a gene: 10. CDR3 size: 19 residues. In germline, CDR1 is MRHNA, CDR2 SNTAGT. The CDR3 spells CASSDLLLAGVWSYNEQFF. The CDR3 region has the DNA TGTGCCAGCAGTGACCTCCTACTAGCGGGAGTGTGGTCCTACAATGAGCAGTTCTTC.

J is TRBJ2-1 and V is TRBV9, with 10 nucleotides matching TRBD2. Losses at the gene ends were 7 bases for V and 4 bases for J; bases not matched to a gene: 8. CDR1 and CDR2 (germline): SGDLS, YYNGEE. The CDR3 spans 15 residues. CDR3 sequence (DNA): TGTGCCAGCGCCGGCGGACTAGCGGATTACAATGAGCAGTTCTTC. It encodes CASAGGLADYNEQFF.